What follows are 27 T cell receptor beta chains derived from one specimen sequenced in a study of sequential checkpoint blockade in melanoma. Sequencing was performed with immunoSEQ multiplex PCR; in TCRdb, only in-frame clones are kept and a portion is missing. Of about 17,000 clones in the sample, roughly 70% were seen once. Treatment indicated: randomized to nivolumab then ipilimumab (arm A) or the reverse (arm B). The sequencing used CD8+ T cells sorted from blood (inferred from file names), collected from a patient given nivolumab and ipilimumab in sequence. The origin of the receptors is a human donor with melanoma.

J is TRBJ2-1 and V is TRBV9, with 10 bases lining up with TRBD2. V shed 0 bases, J shed 9 bases, and the junction held 6 bases outside the gene matches. The CDR3 covers 15 residues. Germline V gene data show CDR1 as SGDLS and CDR2 as YYNGEE. The CDR3 loop reads CASSVVEREGVEQFF. Written as DNA, the CDR3 is TGTGCCAGCAGCGTAGTGGAGCGGGAGGGCGTTGAGCAGTTCTTC.

The V and J genes are TRBV14 and TRBJ1-2; D call uncertain. Germline V gives CDR1 SGHDN, CDR2 FVKESK. The V gene lost 1 base and the J gene lost 3 bases, with 6 bases spanning the gap. The CDR3 consists of 13 residues. For the CDR3, the DNA is TGTGCCAGCAGCCAAGCAACGGACTATGGCTACACCTTC. This translates into CASSQATDYGYTF.

This clone was detected a few times. V is TRBV5-6 and J is TRBJ2-7, with a possible D match to TRBD1 (5 bases). CDR1 and CDR2 (germline): SGHDT, YYEEEE. V gave up 0 bases and J gave up 5 bases, with 6 bases separating them. The CDR3 sequence is 12 residues long. The CDR3 nucleotides are TGTGCCAGCAGCTTGGGGGGCCACGAGCAGTACTTC. This encodes CASSLGGHEQYF.

CDR3 sequence (DNA): TGTGCCAGCAGCTTAGGCCTGCGGGGGGTCACAGATACGCAGTATTTT. Translated, it gives CASSLGLRGVTDTQYF. J is TRBJ2-3 and V is TRBV7-9, with TRBD2 matching over 8 bases. The CDR3 sequence is 16 residues long. Looked up from germline, CDR1 is SEHNR and CDR2 is FQNEAQ (reference sequence). Trimming at V came to 1 base and at J to 2 bases, leaving 5 bases not matched to a gene.

CDR3 sequence (DNA): TGTGCCAGCAGCCTTTGGGACACGGCGGGTGAAAAACTGTTTTTT. Its translation: CASSLWDTAGEKLFF. V and J are TRBV9 and TRBJ1-4, with a possible D match to TRBD1 (6 bases). Germline CDR1 and CDR2: SGDLS and YYNGEE. This CDR3 has 15 residues. V lost 4 bases and J lost 7, with 17 bases in between.

The chain uses TRBV2 and TRBJ1-4; no clear D gene. CDR3 length: 16 residues. Germline CDR1 reads SNHLY; CDR2 reads FYNNEI. Between the trimmed V and J ends, which lost 1 base and 4 bases, there was a span of 13 bases. CDR3 DNA: TGTGCCAGCAGTGAAGTCGGTCTCTTTGATAATGAAAAACTGTTTTTT. Its protein product is CASSEVGLFDNEKLFF.

J is TRBJ2-1 and V is TRBV4-1, with TRBD1 identical over 9 bases. V dropped 0 bases and J dropped 6; count of bases not matched to a gene: 12. The V gene's germline CDR1 is MGHRA and CDR2 YSYEKL. The CDR3 contains 18 residues. CDR3 nucleotide sequence: TGCGCCAGCAGCCAAGATGAGGAGAGGACAGGGGAAGGCAATGAGCAGTTCTTC. Translated, it gives CASSQDEERTGEGNEQFF.

V usage is TRBV6-5 and J usage is TRBJ2-2; possible D gene TRBD2, 5 bases. The germline V and J ends were trimmed by 6 bases and 4 bases, with 15 bases remaining between them. CDR3 length equals 15 residues. Looked up from germline, CDR1 is MNHEY and CDR2 is SVGAGI. The CDR3 DNA sequence: TGTGCCAGCAGCTCGTTCGAGGGTGGCACCGGGGAGCTGTTTTTT. This encodes CASSSFEGGTGELFF.

The chain uses TRBV4-1 and TRBJ1-4; 7 nucleotides line up with TRBD1. Looked up from germline, CDR1 is MGHRA and CDR2 is YSYEKL. The CDR3 is 14 amino acids. Trimming removed 3 bases from V and 6 bases from J; junction bases left unmatched: 4. The CDR3 spells CASSQDGTDEKLFF. CDR3 bases: TGCGCCAGCAGCCAGGACGGGACAGATGAAAAACTGTTTTTT.

The genes are TRBV4-3 and TRBJ1-5; no clear D gene. This CDR3 region has 15 residues. CDR1 is LGHNA, CDR2 YSLEER, per germline. Trimming removed 0 bases at V and 5 bases at J, with 11 bases between. CDR3 DNA sequence: TGCGCCAGCAGCCAAGATCCTCCTACCTATCAGCCCCAGCATTTT. Protein: CASSQDPPTYQPQHF.

The CDR3 spells CASSKCRDSNEKLFF. DNA for the CDR3: TGTGCCAGCAGCAAATGCCGGGACAGTAATGAAAAACTGTTTTTT. V and J are TRBV21-1 and TRBJ1-4; no check of the table's D call, TRBD1, against the DNA was made. TRBV21-1 is labeled a pseudogene. The CDR3 sequence is 15 residues long.

V gene TRBV7-2 combines with J gene TRBJ2-7; tentative D call: TRBD1 (6 bases). The CDR3 has 13 residues. The V gene's germline CDR1 is SGHTA and CDR2 FQGNSA. V was pared by 6 bases and J by 1 base, with 10 bases between. CDR3 sequence reads: CASRNTGSYEQYF. The CDR3 DNA sequence: TGTGCCAGCAGAAATACAGGGTCCTACGAGCAGTACTTC.

This clone turned up a few times. This chain links TRBV11-2 with TRBJ1-2; D uncertain. Trimming left V 4 bases short and J 2 bases short, with 8 bases between. The CDR3 runs to 13 residues. The germline V gene has CDR1 SGHAT and CDR2 FQNNGV. The CDR3 region has the DNA TGTGCCAGCAGCTCTCCGGGGAACTATGGCTACACCTTC. Its translation is CASSSPGNYGYTF.

The chain carries TRBV20-1 and TRBJ2-1; D is unresolved. The CDR3 is made up of 11 amino acids. Germline V CDR1 and CDR2: DFQATT, SNEGSKA (reference sequence). With 6 bases removed from V and 3 bases from J, the gap between germline ends came to 6 bases. The CDR3 DNA is TGCAGTGCAAGACACTACAATGAGCAGTTCTTC. Residues: CSARHYNEQFF.

V usage is TRBV29-1 and J usage is TRBJ2-1; D might be TRBD1 (5 bases). The CDR3 runs 16 residues. Germline-derived CDR1 and CDR2 are SQVTM and ANQGSEA. Deletions cut 0 bases from V and 2 bases from J, with 14 bases between. The CDR3 bases are TGCAGCGTTGAAGATCCGCTTAGGGGTACCTACAATGAGCAGTTCTTC. Amino acid sequence: CSVEDPLRGTYNEQFF.

The chain is built from TRBV7-9 and TRBJ1-2, with TRBD1 as a possible D gene (5 bases). Germline CDR1 and CDR2: SEHNR and FQNEAQ (reference sequence). Trimming removed 2 bases at V and 4 bases at J, with 11 bases between. This CDR3 comprises 14 residues. CDR3 sequence reads: CASSLRGSGYGYTF. The CDR3 region has the DNA TGTGCCAGCAGCTTACGGGGGTCGGGCTATGGCTACACCTTC.

This rearrangement joins TRBV29-1 to TRBJ2-7; 7 bases align to TRBD2. The V segment lost 3 bases and the J segment 2 bases; nucleotides outside the gene matches: 10. Per germline, CDR1 SQVTM and CDR2 ANQGSEA. The CDR3 is 15 residues long. The CDR3 sequence: CSVDGLGGSPYEQYF. The CDR3 DNA reads TGCAGCGTTGACGGGTTGGGGGGGAGCCCCTACGAGCAGTACTTC.

J is TRBJ2-7 and V is TRBV6-1; TRBD2 is a possible D gene (6 bases). Germline V gene data show CDR1 as MNHNS and CDR2 as SASEGT. The CDR3 extends over 14 amino acids. The germline V and J ends were trimmed by 8 bases and 3 bases, with 17 bases remaining between them. CDR3 sequence reads: CASAMEGRSYEQYF. The CDR3 DNA follows: TGTGCCAGCGCGATGGAGGGACGGAGCTACGAGCAGTACTTC.

CDR3 DNA: TGTGCCAGCAGTCTGGGACAGCCTTTGTTCTTC. Translating it yields CASSLGQPLFF. The chain combines TRBV6-6 with TRBJ2-1; 7 nucleotides agree with TRBD1. This CDR3 contains 11 residues. The J segment lost 15 bases and the V segment lost 5 bases, leaving 7 bases of the junction unmatched. CDR1 is MNHNY, CDR2 SVGAGI, per germline (reference sequence).

The CDR3 loop reads CASSVEGSGIYEQYF. The CDR3 DNA sequence: TGTGCCAGCAGCGTAGAAGGTAGCGGGATCTACGAGCAGTACTTC. The V and J genes are TRBV9 and TRBJ2-7; 8 nucleotides match TRBD2. The ends lost 0 bases at V and 3 bases at J; junction bases unmatched: 5. This CDR3 contains 15 residues. Germline V gives CDR1 SGDLS, CDR2 YYNGEE.

The chain has TRBV6-5 and TRBJ1-5, with D possibly matching TRBD1 (5 bases). Germline V gives CDR1 MNHEY, CDR2 SVGAGI. This CDR3 is 14 amino acids long. Trimming left V 8 bases short and J 0 bases short, with 11 bases between. The chain's CDR3 is CASRGAASNQPQHF. In nucleotides, the CDR3 is TGTGCCAGCCGCGGGGCGGCTAGCAATCAGCCCCAGCATTTT.

This clone was seen a few times. The chain carries TRBV27 and TRBJ2-1; D ambiguous. V was trimmed by 7 bases and J by 5 bases, leaving 15 bases between them. The V gene's germline CDR1 is MNHEY and CDR2 SMNVEV (reference sequence). The CDR3 is made up of 14 amino acids. CDR3 nucleotide sequence: TGTGCCAGCAACCGACTGCCGTCAAACAATGAGCAGTTCTTC. Its protein is CASNRLPSNNEQFF.

The table lists this clone with a few counts. J is TRBJ2-2 and V is TRBV4-2, with 11 bases lining up with TRBD2. The germline gives CDR1 LGHNA, CDR2 YNFKEQ. Losses at the gene ends were 1 base for V and 2 bases for J; bases not matched to a gene: 3. The CDR3 runs to 17 residues. In DNA form, the CDR3 reads TGTGCCAGCAGCCAAGGAACTAGCGGGGGTAACACCGGGGAGCTGTTTTTT. This codes for CASSQGTSGGNTGELFF.

This clone was seen a few times. The V call is TRBV15, the J call TRBJ2-1, with 9 bases matching TRBD2. The CDR3 totals 17 residues. CDR1 is LNHNV and CDR2 is YYDKDF in the germline V gene (reference sequence). J gave up 0 bases and V 4 bases, and 7 bases lay outside the gene matches. The CDR3 spells CATSIERGDHSYNEQFF. The DNA for the CDR3 is TGTGCCACCAGCATTGAGCGGGGGGACCACTCCTACAATGAGCAGTTCTTC.

The V call is TRBV5-4, the J call TRBJ2-7; 7 nucleotides match TRBD1. V lost 4 bases to trimming and J lost 12 bases; unmatched junction nucleotides: 10. Per germline, CDR1 SGHNT and CDR2 YYREEE (reference sequence). The CDR3 length is 12 residues. CDR3 amino acids: CASSDQGGTAYF. The CDR3 DNA follows: TGTGCCAGCAGCGATCAGGGTGGGACAGCGTACTTC.

This clone turned up a few times. This sequence is one base from a far larger clone and is likely a read error. The V gene is TRBV5-5, the J gene TRBJ2-7, with TRBD1 as a possible D gene (5 bases). Germline V CDR1 and CDR2: SGHKS, YYEKEE (reference sequence). This CDR3 region has 14 residues. The CDR3 is CASSLKGMGYEKYF. The CDR3 coding sequence is TGTGCCAGCAGCTTGAAGGGGATGGGGTACGAGAAGTACTTC.

This chain links TRBV5-5 with TRBJ1-1; possible D gene TRBD1, 5 bases. The germline gives CDR1 SGHKS, CDR2 YYEKEE (reference sequence). Trimming took off 4 bases at V and 0 bases at J, with 10 bases between the two ends. The CDR3 length is 14 residues. CDR3 sequence reads: CASSPDMMNTEAFF. The DNA for the CDR3 is TGTGCCAGCAGCCCGGACATGATGAACACTGAAGCTTTCTTT.